The clone carrying this TCR beta chain was counted between two and nine times. Its antigen is unknown. The 5'RACE template-switching step produced TCR cDNA and added a universal primer site and UMIs. One entry per CDR3 protein, called by TCRdb with MiXCR from the 5' RACE reads. The data hold under 700,000 distinct CDR3 sequences, with about a sixth observed a single time. These data come from a study of T cells after yellow fever vaccination. Whole-study findings and limits: Primary-vaccination clones mostly resurfaced post-booster (around 95% CD4, roughly 90% CD8).

Germline-derived CDR1 and CDR2 are ENHRY and SYGVKD. Trimming took 8 bases from V and 5 from J, leaving 18 bases between them. The CDR3 sequence is 14 residues long. The source is a man between 18 and 29 years old who received the YFV17D yellow fever vaccine. The rearrangement uses TRBV10-3 and TRBJ1-2; D gene ambiguous. The sequencing here drew on PBMCs, taken 5 days after the first yellow fever vaccination. In nucleotides, the CDR3 is TGTGCCATCGGGAGGTCCCAGGAGGGTTATGGCTACACCTTC. Encoded protein: CAIGRSQEGYGYTF.